The next 10 T cell receptor beta chains were all read from a single sample in a study of immune cell composition in non-small cell lung cancer. Normal lung was sampled as far from the tumour as possible, at least 3 cm. Assay used: immunoSEQ multiplex PCR; TCRdb lists only in-frame clones, some missing. Of some 9,000 clones in the sample, 65% to 70% were seen once. Input material: non-adjacent lung tissue. The receptors stem from a human donor with non-small cell lung cancer.

The gene calls are TRBV9 and TRBJ1-2; D ambiguous. Trimming left V 0 bases short and J 1 base short, with 13 bases between. The CDR3 has 16 amino acids. Germline loops: CDR1 SGDLS, CDR2 YYNGEE. This CDR3 reads CASSVEISLSNYGYTF. CDR3 coding DNA: TGTGCCAGCAGCGTAGAAATAAGTTTGAGTAACTATGGCTACACCTTC.

In nucleotides, the CDR3 is TGTGCCAGCAGTTCGGAGAGCACAGATACGCAGTATTTT. Its translation: CASSSESTDTQYF. This chain joins TRBV7-6 and TRBJ2-3, with D unclear. Trimming took 6 bases from V and 0 from J, leaving 7 bases between them. From germline, CDR1 is SGHVS and CDR2 FNYEAQ. CDR3 size: 13 residues.

The chain recombines TRBV4-1 with TRBJ2-3; 8 nucleotides agree with TRBD1. The CDR3 contains 15 residues. The germline V gene encodes CDR1 MGHRA and CDR2 YSYEKL. Germline trimming cut 2 bases from V and 2 bases from J; bases unmatched to any gene: 3. The CDR3: CASSQPDRDTDTQYF. The CDR3 region has the DNA TGCGCCAGCAGCCAACCGGACAGGGACACAGATACGCAGTATTTT.

V gene TRBV27 combines with J gene TRBJ2-7; 8 bases are a match to TRBD2. Germline lookup yields CDR1 MNHEY and CDR2 SMNVEV (reference sequence). V trimming: 0 bases; J trimming: 0 bases; junction bases outside the gene matches: 4. CDR3 size: 16 residues. CDR3 bases: TGTGCCAGCAGTTTATCGGGTAGCGGGAACTCCTACGAGCAGTACTTC. Its protein product is CASSLSGSGNSYEQYF.

The chain couples TRBV18 to TRBJ1-1; D unclear. V was clipped by 0 bases and J by 6 bases, with 14 bases between them. The CDR3 has 15 amino acids. In germline, CDR1 is KGHSH, CDR2 LQKENI. CDR3 nucleotide sequence: TGTGCCAGCTCACCACCGGGCCTCAAGTTCGCTGAAGCTTTCTTT. Protein product: CASSPPGLKFAEAFF.

The V call is TRBV4-1, the J call TRBJ2-3, with 9 bases that match TRBD2. The V gene end was trimmed by 5 bases and the J gene end by 5 bases; junction bases not matched to a gene: 14. This CDR3 has 17 amino acids. Germline V lookup: CDR1 MGHRA, CDR2 YSYEKL. The CDR3 DNA reads as TGCGCCAGCAGCGCAGCTAGAGAGCGGGGGGAGAGAGATACGCAGTATTTT. This translates into CASSAARERGERDTQYF.

This chain joins TRBV10-2 and TRBJ2-7; 8 bases align to TRBD2. Germline V gene lookup returns CDR1 WSHSY and CDR2 SAAADI. This CDR3 is built from 15 residues. Trimming cost V 7 bases and J 3 bases; bases outside gene matches: 11. CDR3 amino acids: CASTQPGLVDYEQYF. Written as DNA, the CDR3 is TGCGCCAGCACCCAACCGGGACTAGTGGACTACGAGCAGTACTTC.

The chain combines TRBV29-1 with TRBJ2-7; D not certain. The germline V gene encodes CDR1 SQVTM and CDR2 ANQGSEA. The CDR3 extends over 13 amino acids. The germline V and J ends were trimmed by 5 bases and 0 bases, with 11 bases remaining between them. CDR3 DNA sequence: TGCAGCGTTAAAAGACCGGGCTCCTACGAGCAGTACTTC. It codes for CSVKRPGSYEQYF.

The V and J genes are TRBV7-9 and TRBJ2-7; 9 bases match TRBD1. Germline CDR1 SEHNR, CDR2 FQNEAQ (reference sequence). V shed 1 base, J shed 0 bases, and the junction held 1 base outside the gene matches. This CDR3 is 15 amino acids long. This chain's CDR3 is CASSLGDRDSYEQYF. CDR3 coding DNA: TGTGCCAGCAGCTTAGGGGACAGGGACTCCTACGAGCAGTACTTC. Supplemented by reference TRBV7-9 and TRBJ2-7, the full variable domain reads DTGVSQNPRHKITKRGQNVTFRCDPISEHNRLYWYRQTLGQGPEFLTYFQNEAQLEKSRLLSDRFSAERPKGSFSTLEIQRTEQGDSAMYLCASSLGDRDSYEQYFGPGTRLTVT.

The rearrangement uses TRBV9 and TRBJ1-1; D remains unclear. The V end was cut by 2 bases, the J end by 4 bases, with 9 bases between. From germline, CDR1 is SGDLS and CDR2 YYNGEE. The CDR3 extends over 13 amino acids. The CDR3 region has the DNA TGTGCCAGCAGCGTCGAGGGTGCCACTGAAGCTTTCTTT. It encodes CASSVEGATEAFF. The full variable domain, rest sourced from reference TRBV9 and TRBJ1-1, is DSGVTQTPKHLITATGQRVTLRCSPRSGDLSVYWYQQSLDQGLQFLIQYYNGEERAKGNILERFSAQQFPDLHSELNLSSLELGDSALYFCASSVEGATEAFFGQGTRLTVV.